The TCR beta chain under discussion was sequenced for a study of T cell responses to AZD1222 COVID-19 vaccine. Background on the study: Researchers grouped second doses given at about 4 or about 12 weeks into one pool.

A note on this clone: Its cognate antigen is unknown.

Findings and limits, study-wide: In the spike-specific TCR repertoire, nearly half reportedly target unmutated variant regions.

Only in-frame clones appear in the TCRdb table, and some are missing; sequencing was by immunoSEQ multiplex PCR. The profile covers about 100,000 clones, with about 90% appearing a single time and about 17% taken by the ten largest. Trimming cost V 3 bases and J 2 bases, with 11 bases left between them. Germline V gives CDR1 SGHRS, CDR2 YFSETQ. CDR3 length: 14 amino acids. The TCR sequence derives from an adult in good health. The chain uses TRBV5-1 and TRBJ1-1; D is perhaps TRBD1 (6 bases). The source material was peripheral blood, sampled on day 0 of AZD1222 vaccination. The CDR3 region has the DNA TGCGCCAGCAGCTGGAGGACAGAAAACACTGAAGCTTTCTTT. Amino acids: CASSWRTENTEAFF.